Listed below are T cell receptor beta chains from one sample, sequenced in a study of cytomegalovirus exposure and HLA in healthy donors. Sequencing used immunoSEQ multiplex PCR; TCRdb keeps in-frame clones, though not all of them. The table records around 170,000 clones, approximately 75% of them present only once. Material for sequencing was PBMCs. The receptors shown here come from a girl between 5 and 17 years old in good health and CMV-seronegative. Both conserved end residues are part of each CDR3. The D gene is left open where the match is weak. A row's size may be missing; if present it is once, few, many or a size class.

TRBD1	TRBV30	TRBJ1-1	once	TGTGCCTGGAGTGAACCGACAGGGATGAACACTGAAGCTTTCTTT	CAWSEPTGMNTEAFF
TRBD1	TRBV29-1	TRBJ1-1	.	TGCAGCGCCAACCCACAGGGGATGAACACTGAAGCTTTCTTT	CSANPQGMNTEAFF
.	TRBV7-3	TRBJ1-6	.	TGTGCCAGCAGCCTAAAGGGTGGGGCACCCCATTCACCCCTCCACTTT	CASSLKGGAPHSPLHF
TRBD1	TRBV7-9	TRBJ1-4	.	TGTGCCAGCAGCATACGGACAGGGGTCGAAAAACTGTTTTTT	CASSIRTGVEKLFF
.	TRBV5-1	TRBJ1-4	few	TGCGCCAGCAGCCCCGCGGGAGTTGAAAAACTGTTTTTT	CASSPAGVEKLFF
.	TRBV6-1	TRBJ1-1	few	TGTGCCAGCAGTGATCCCCTGAAGAGGCCTTTCTTT	CASSDPLKRPFF
.	TRBV2	TRBJ2-2	.	TGTGCCAGCAGCCCCACTATTAGCCAGGGAAAGACCGGGGAGCTGTTTTTT	CASSPTISQGKTGELFF
.	TRBV2	TRBJ2-7	.	TGTGCCAGCGGCACCTCCCACGAGCAGTACTTC	CASGTSHEQYF
.	TRBV5-4	TRBJ1-4	.	TGTGCCAGCAGCTTGAGTCCCGAAGTCGGGGAAAAACTGTTTTTT	CASSLSPEVGEKLFF
.	TRBV7-9	TRBJ2-7	.	TGTGCCACCGTCGACAGCTCCTACGAGCAGTACTTC	CATVDSSYEQYF
.	TRBV4-1	TRBJ1-5	.	TGCGCCAGCAGCCAAGAGTTCACAGCCTTATGGCCCCAGCATTTT	CASSQEFTALWPQHF
TRBD2	TRBV19	TRBJ2-1	.	TGTGCCAGTAGTCTTACGGCGGGGGGCTCCTACAATGAGCAGTTCTTC	CASSLTAGGSYNEQFF
.	TRBV2	TRBJ1-5	.	TGTGCCAGCAGTCGGGGGAGGGGGTCTGGGCAGCCCCAGCATTTT	CASSRGRGSGQPQHF
.	TRBV19	TRBJ1-4	.	TGTGCCAGTAGTCAGCAGGGTGCAACTAATGAAAAACTGTTTTTT	CASSQQGATNEKLFF
.	TRBV29-1	TRBJ2-3	few	TGCACCCTTGGCACAGATACGCAGTATTTT	CTLGTDTQYF
.	TRBV11-2	TRBJ1-5	few	TGTGCCAGCAGCTTAGTCGGGCAGGGTCATCAGCCCCAGCATTTT	CASSLVGQGHQPQHF
.	TRBV5-1	TRBJ1-2	once	TGCGCCAGCAGCTCCCAGGGGCAGGGGCGGCGGCCGATCTATGGCTACACCTTC	CASSSQGQGRRPIYGYTF
.	TRBV2	TRBJ1-1	.	TGTGCCAGCGGGAGGGATATGAACACTGAAGCTTTCTTT	CASGRDMNTEAFF
TRBD2	TRBV18	TRBJ2-1	.	TGTGCCAGCTCACCACCTCCGGGGGGTGAGCAGTTCTTC	CASSPPPGGEQFF
.	TRBV2	TRBJ1-5	few	TGTGCCAGCAGTGAATACAGTTTCAATCAGCCCCAGCATTTT	CASSEYSFNQPQHF
.	TRBV5-1	TRBJ2-7	few	TGCGCCAGCAGCTTACACTACGAGCAGTACTTC	CASSLHYEQYF
.	TRBV27	TRBJ1-1	.	TGTGCCAGCAGCACCTCGACAGCTAACACTGAAGCTTTCTTT	CASSTSTANTEAFF
.	TRBV7-9	TRBJ2-1	once	TGTGCCAGCAGCTTAGCACAGGGAGCTGGGTTCTTC	CASSLAQGAGFF
.	TRBV2	TRBJ1-1	.	TGTGCCAGCAGTGAAGCTAGGACAGCCGCCGGCACTGAAGCTTTCTTT	CASSEARTAAGTEAFF
.	TRBV7-9	TRBJ2-5	few	TGTGCCAGCAACCAGCGGGTCCAAGAGACCCAGTACTTC	CASNQRVQETQYF
.	TRBV2	TRBJ1-6	few	TGTGCCAGTCACAGGGAAAATTCACCCCTCCACTTT	CASHRENSPLHF
.	TRBV7-9	TRBJ1-4	.	TGTGCCAGCAGCTTTTACCGGGGGACGACAACTAATGAAAAACTGTTTTTT	CASSFYRGTTTNEKLFF
.	TRBV6-5	TRBJ2-3	.	TGTGCCAGCAGTTACCGGGTCCTACCCACAGATACGCAGTATTTT	CASSYRVLPTDTQYF
TRBD1	TRBV12-5	TRBJ1-2	.	TGTGCTAGTGGTTCGCCGGGACAGGCGGCGATTAACTATGGCTACACCTTC	CASGSPGQAAINYGYTF
TRBD1	TRBV7-6	TRBJ1-2	.	TGTGCCAGCAGCCCCGGGACAGGGGGTGATGGCTACACCTTC	CASSPGTGGDGYTF
.	TRBV5-1	TRBJ2-2	.	TGCGCCAGCAGCTTGGATGGGAGTTACACCGGGGAGCTGTTTTTT	CASSLDGSYTGELFF
.	TRBV7-3	TRBJ2-2	.	TGTGCCAGCAGCCCCCAACAGGGTGTTATAGGCGGGGAGCTGTTTTTT	CASSPQQGVIGGELFF
TRBD1	TRBV10-3	TRBJ2-7	.	TGTGCCATCAGTGAGTCGGACAGGCCCTACGAGCAGTACTTC	CAISESDRPYEQYF
.	TRBV13	TRBJ1-3	few	TGTGCCAGCAGCTCCAGACAGAAAATTTCTGGAAACACCATATATTTT	CASSSRQKISGNTIYF
.	TRBV6-6	TRBJ1-4	few	TGTGCCAGCAGTTACCCAGGACAGTTAGATGAAAAACTGTTTTTT	CASSYPGQLDEKLFF
TRBD1	TRBV7-2	TRBJ2-1	.	TGTGCCAGCAGCTCAACGGACAGGGCCTATGAGCAGTTCTTC	CASSSTDRAYEQFF
TRBD2	TRBV11-2	TRBJ2-1	.	TGTGCCAGCAGCTTACGAGCGGGGGGGCTGGATGAGCAGTTCTTC	CASSLRAGGLDEQFF
TRBD1	TRBV18	TRBJ1-5	.	TGTGCCAGCTCCATCGGGACAGGTGATCAGCCCCAGCATTTT	CASSIGTGDQPQHF
.	TRBV2	TRBJ1-1	.	TGTGCCAGCAGTGTCGGGGTAAGGAACACTGAAGCTTTCTTT	CASSVGVRNTEAFF